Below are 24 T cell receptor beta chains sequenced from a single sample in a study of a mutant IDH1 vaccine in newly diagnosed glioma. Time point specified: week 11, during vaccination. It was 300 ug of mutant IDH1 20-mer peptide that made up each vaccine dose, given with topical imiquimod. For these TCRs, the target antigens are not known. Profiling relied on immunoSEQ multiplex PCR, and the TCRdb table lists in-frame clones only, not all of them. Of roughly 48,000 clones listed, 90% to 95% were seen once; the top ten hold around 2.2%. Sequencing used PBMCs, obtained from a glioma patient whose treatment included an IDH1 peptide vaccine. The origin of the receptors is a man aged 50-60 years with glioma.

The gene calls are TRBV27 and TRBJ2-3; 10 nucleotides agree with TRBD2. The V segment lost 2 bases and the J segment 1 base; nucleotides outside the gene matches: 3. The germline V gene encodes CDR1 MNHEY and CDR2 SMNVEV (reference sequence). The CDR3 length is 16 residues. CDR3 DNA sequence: TGTGCCAGCAGTTTACTAACTAGCGGGGGCACAGATACGCAGTATTTT. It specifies CASSLLTSGGTDTQYF.

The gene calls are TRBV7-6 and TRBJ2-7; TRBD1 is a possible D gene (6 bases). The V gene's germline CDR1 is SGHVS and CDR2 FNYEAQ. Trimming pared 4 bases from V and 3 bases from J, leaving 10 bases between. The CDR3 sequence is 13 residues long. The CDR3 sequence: CASSSIGGYEQYF. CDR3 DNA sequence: TGTGCCAGCAGCTCGATAGGGGGCTACGAGCAGTACTTC.

The CDR3: CASSQATPPFSGRGRVQYF. CDR3 sequence (DNA): TGCGCCAGCAGCCAAGCAACTCCTCCGTTTAGCGGGAGAGGGAGAGTTCAGTACTTC. V usage is TRBV4-1 and J usage is TRBJ2-4; 9 nucleotides agree with TRBD2. The CDR3 is made up of 19 amino acids. J gave up 11 bases and V 1 base, and 21 bases lay outside the gene matches. CDR1 and CDR2 (germline): MGHRA, YSYEKL.

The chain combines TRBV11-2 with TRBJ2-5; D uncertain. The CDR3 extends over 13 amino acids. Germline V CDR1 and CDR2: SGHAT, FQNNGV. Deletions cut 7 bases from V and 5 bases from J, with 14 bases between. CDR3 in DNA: TGTGCCAGCAACTCGCACACACTGGAGACCCAGTACTTC. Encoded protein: CASNSHTLETQYF. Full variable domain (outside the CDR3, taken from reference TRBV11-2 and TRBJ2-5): EAGVAQSPRYKIIEKRQSVAFWCNPISGHATLYWYQQILGQGPKLLIQFQNNGVVDDSQLPKDRFSAERLKGVDSTLKIQPAKLEDSAVYLCASNSHTLETQYFGPGTRLLVL.

CDR3 protein: CASSLQKTDEQYF. CDR3 coding DNA: TGTGCCAGCAGCCTTCAAAAAACCGACGAGCAGTACTTC. This chain uses TRBV7-9 with TRBJ2-7; D is ambiguous. The CDR3 loop spans 13 amino acids. Per the germline V gene, CDR1 is SEHNR and CDR2 is FQNEAQ (reference sequence). The V end lost 5 bases, the J end lost 5 bases, and 13 bases lay between the germline ends.

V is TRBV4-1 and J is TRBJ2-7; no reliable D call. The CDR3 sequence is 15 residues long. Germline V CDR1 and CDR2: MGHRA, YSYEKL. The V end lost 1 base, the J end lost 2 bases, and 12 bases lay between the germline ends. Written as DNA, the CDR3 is TGCGCCAGCAGCCAAGGTTCCGGAGTAACCTACGAGCAGTACTTC. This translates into CASSQGSGVTYEQYF.

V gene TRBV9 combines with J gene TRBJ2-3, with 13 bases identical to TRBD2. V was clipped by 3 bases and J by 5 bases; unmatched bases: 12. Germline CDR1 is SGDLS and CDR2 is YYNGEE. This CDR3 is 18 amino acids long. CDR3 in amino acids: CASSAGLAGPGAGDTQYF. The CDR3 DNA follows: TGTGCCAGCAGCGCGGGACTAGCGGGGCCAGGTGCTGGAGATACGCAGTATTTT.

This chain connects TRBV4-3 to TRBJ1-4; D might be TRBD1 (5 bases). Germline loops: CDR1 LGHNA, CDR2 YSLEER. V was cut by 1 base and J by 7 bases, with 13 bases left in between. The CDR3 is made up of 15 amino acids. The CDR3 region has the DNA TGCGCCAGCAGCCAAGCCGGGGGGGTGAGTGAAAAACTGTTTTTT. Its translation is CASSQAGGVSEKLFF.

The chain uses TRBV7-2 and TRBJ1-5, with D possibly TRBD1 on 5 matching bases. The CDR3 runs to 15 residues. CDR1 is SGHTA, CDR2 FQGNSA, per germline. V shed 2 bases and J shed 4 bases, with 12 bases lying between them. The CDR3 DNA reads TGTGCCAGCAGCTTAAGTGGGGGTAGAAATCAGCCCCAGCATTTT. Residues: CASSLSGGRNQPQHF.

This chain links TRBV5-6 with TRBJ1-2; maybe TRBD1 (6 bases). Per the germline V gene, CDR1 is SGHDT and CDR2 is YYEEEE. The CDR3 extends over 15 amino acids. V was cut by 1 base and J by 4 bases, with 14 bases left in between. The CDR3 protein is CASSLTGRTGYGYTF. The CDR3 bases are TGTGCCAGCAGCTTGACAGGGAGGACGGGCTATGGCTACACCTTC. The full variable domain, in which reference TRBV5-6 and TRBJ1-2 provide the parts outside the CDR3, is DAGVTQSPTHLIKTRGQQVTLRCSPKSGHDTVSWYQQALGQGPQFIFQYYEEEERQRGNFPDRFSGHQFPNYSSELNVNALLLGDSALYLCASSLTGRTGYGYTFGSGTRLTVV.

CDR3 coding DNA: TGTGCCAGCAGCCAAGATGGACAGCCCCGAGGCACTGAAGCTTTCTTT. Translating it yields CASSQDGQPRGTEAFF. The V gene is TRBV4-2, the J gene TRBJ1-1, with a weak D call TRBD1 (6 bases). CDR1 and CDR2 (germline): LGHNA, YNFKEQ. The CDR3 has 16 residues. V lost 0 bases, J lost 4 bases, and 15 bases lay in between.

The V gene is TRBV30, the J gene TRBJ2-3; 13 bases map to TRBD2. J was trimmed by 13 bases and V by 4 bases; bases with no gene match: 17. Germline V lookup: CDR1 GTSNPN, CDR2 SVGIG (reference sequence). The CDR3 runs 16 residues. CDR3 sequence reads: CAWTSGLAGVKGAKYF. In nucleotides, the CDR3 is TGTGCCTGGACCTCCGGACTAGCGGGAGTTAAGGGAGCGAAGTATTTT.

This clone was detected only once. This chain's CDR3 is CASSESLAYSGNTIYF. DNA for the CDR3: TGTGCCAGCAGTGAATCGTTGGCTTACTCTGGAAACACCATATATTTT. V is TRBV6-1 and J is TRBJ1-3; D is uncertain. With 2 bases removed from V and 0 bases from J, the gap between germline ends came to 11 bases. Germline V CDR1 and CDR2: MNHNS, SASEGT. The CDR3 runs 16 residues.

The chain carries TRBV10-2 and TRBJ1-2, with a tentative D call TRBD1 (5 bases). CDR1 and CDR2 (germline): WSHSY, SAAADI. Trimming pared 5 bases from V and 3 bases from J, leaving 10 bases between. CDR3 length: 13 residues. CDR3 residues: CASSQQADYGYTF. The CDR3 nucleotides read TGCGCCAGCAGTCAACAGGCAGACTATGGCTACACCTTC.

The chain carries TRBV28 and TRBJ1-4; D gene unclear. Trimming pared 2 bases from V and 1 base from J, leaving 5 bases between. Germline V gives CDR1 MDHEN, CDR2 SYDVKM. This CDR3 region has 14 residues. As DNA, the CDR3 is TGTGCCAGCAGTTTAGAGAAAACTAATGAAAAACTGTTTTTT. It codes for CASSLEKTNEKLFF.

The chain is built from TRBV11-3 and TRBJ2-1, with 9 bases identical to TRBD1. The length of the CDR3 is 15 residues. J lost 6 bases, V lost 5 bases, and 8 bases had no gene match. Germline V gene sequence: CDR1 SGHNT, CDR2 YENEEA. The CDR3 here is CASSPRDREVNEQFF. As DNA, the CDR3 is TGTGCCAGCAGCCCCCGGGACAGGGAGGTCAATGAGCAGTTCTTC.

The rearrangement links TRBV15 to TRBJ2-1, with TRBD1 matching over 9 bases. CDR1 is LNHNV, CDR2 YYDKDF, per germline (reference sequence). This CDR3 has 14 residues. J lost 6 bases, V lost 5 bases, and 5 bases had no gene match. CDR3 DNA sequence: TGTGCCACCAGCTTAAGGGACAGGGTCAATGAGCAGTTCTTC. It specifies CATSLRDRVNEQFF. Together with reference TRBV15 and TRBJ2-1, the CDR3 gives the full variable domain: DAMVIQNPRYQVTQFGKPVTLSCSQTLNHNVMYWYQQKSSQAPKLLFHYYDKDFNNEADTPDNFQSRRPNTSFCFLDIRSPGLGDTAMYLCATSLRDRVNEQFFGPGTRLTVL.

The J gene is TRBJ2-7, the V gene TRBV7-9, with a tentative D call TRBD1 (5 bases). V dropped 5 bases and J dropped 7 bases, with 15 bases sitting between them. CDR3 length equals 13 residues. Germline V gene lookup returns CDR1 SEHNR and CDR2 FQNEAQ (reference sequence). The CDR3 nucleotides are TGTGCCAGCAGCCTAGACCCAGGGAAGGAGCAGTACTTC. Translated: CASSLDPGKEQYF.

In nucleotides, the CDR3 is TGTGCCAGTCTTGCGGGACAGGGTTTCTTTTCTGGAGGCTACACCTTC. Protein product: CASLAGQGFFSGGYTF. The chain employs TRBV19 and TRBJ1-2; 9 bases align to TRBD1. There are 16 residues in the CDR3. V was clipped by 8 bases and J by 8 bases; unmatched bases: 18. Germline V gene lookup returns CDR1 LNHDA and CDR2 SQIVND (reference sequence).

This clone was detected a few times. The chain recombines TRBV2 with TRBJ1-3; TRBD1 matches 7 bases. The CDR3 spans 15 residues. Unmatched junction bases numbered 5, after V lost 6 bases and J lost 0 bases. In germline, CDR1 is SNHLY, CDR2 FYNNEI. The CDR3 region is CASRTGVFSGNTIYF. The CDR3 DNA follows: TGTGCCAGCAGAACAGGGGTGTTCTCTGGAAACACCATATATTTT.

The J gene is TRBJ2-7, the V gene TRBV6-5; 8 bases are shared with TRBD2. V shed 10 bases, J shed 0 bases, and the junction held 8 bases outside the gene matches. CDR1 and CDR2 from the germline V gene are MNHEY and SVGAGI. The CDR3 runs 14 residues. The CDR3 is CANAGGPFSYEQYF. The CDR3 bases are TGTGCCAACGCGGGGGGCCCGTTCTCCTACGAGCAGTACTTC.

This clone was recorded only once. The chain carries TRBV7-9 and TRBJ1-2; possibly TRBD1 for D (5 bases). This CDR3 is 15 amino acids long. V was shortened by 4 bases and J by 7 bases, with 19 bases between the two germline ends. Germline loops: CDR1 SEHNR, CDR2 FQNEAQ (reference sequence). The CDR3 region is CASSSQGRLGRGYTF. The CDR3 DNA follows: TGTGCCAGCAGCTCTCAGGGCAGATTAGGTCGTGGCTACACCTTC.

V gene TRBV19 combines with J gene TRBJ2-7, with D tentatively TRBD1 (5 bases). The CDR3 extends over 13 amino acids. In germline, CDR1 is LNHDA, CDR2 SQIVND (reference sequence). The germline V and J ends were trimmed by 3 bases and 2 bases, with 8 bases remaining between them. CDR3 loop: CASSMTVTYEQYF. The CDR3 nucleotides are TGTGCCAGTAGTATGACAGTAACCTACGAGCAGTACTTC.

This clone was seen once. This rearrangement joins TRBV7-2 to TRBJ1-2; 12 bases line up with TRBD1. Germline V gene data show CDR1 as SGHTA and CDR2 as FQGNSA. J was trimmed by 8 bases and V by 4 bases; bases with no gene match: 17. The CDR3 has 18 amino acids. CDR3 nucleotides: TGTGCCAGCAGCTCATTCCGGGACAGGGGGCTGAGGGGAGTCGGCTACACCTTC. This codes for CASSSFRDRGLRGVGYTF.